This TCR beta chain was identified during a study of identical twins. MiXCR was run by TCRdb on the 5' RACE reads, yielding one entry per CDR3 protein. The data hold 450,000 or so distinct CDR3 sequences, with 20% to 30% observed a single time. J lost 5 bases, V lost 5 bases, and 14 bases had no gene match. The CDR3 consists of 17 residues. Germline CDR1 and CDR2: DFQATT and SNEGSKA (reference sequence). These records were also assigned to another study, of T cells expressing NK-cell markers. As that report states: Dominant NKG2C+ clonotypes made up roughly 1.0-8% of CD8+ T cells in a handful of donors.

This rearrangement joins TRBV20-1 to TRBJ2-1; 11 bases line up with TRBD2. Sample: CD4+ T cells sorted from blood. The receptor's source is a young woman in good health. CDR3 sequence reads: CSAVGSGRAGGNNEQFF. CDR3 coding DNA: TGCAGTGCTGTGGGTAGCGGGAGGGCCGGCGGAAACAATGAGCAGTTCTTC.